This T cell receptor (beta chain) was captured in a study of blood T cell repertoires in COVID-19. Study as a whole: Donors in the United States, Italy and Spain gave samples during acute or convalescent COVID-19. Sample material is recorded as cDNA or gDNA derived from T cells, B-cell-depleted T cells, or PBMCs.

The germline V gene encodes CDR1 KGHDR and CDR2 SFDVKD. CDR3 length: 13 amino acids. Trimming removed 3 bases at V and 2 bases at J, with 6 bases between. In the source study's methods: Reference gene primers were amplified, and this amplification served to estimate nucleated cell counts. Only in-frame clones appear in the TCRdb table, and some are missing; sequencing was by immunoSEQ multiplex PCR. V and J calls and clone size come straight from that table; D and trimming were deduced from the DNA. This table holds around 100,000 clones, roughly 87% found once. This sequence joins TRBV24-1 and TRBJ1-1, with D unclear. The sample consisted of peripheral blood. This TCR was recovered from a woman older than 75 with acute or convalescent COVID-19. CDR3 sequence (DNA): TGTGCCACCAGTGATGGGCGTAACACTGAAGCTTTCTTT. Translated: CATSDGRNTEAFF.